Listed below are T cell receptor beta chains from one sample, sequenced in a study of radiation and T cells in renal cell carcinoma. Assay used: immunoSEQ multiplex PCR; TCRdb lists only in-frame clones, some missing. The sample includes 90,000 to 100,000 clones, 70% to 90% of them seen just once. Sequenced here: blood, sampled from a patient whose treatment included radiotherapy and nephrectomy. Receptors were obtained from a man aged 50-60 years with renal cell carcinoma. Both conserved end residues are part of each CDR3. A D gene is named only where the DNA matches it firmly. The listing skips clone size in some rows; elsewhere it reads once, few, many or a size class.

d_gene: TRBD1
v_gene: TRBV18
abundance: .
j_gene: TRBJ1-6
CDR3aa: CASSPSSGTGDSPLHF
CDR3nt: TGTGCCAGCTCACCTTCCTCCGGGACAGGGGACTCACCCCTCCACTTT

d_gene: .
v_gene: TRBV5-4
abundance: few
j_gene: TRBJ1-1
CDR3aa: CASSLYHRVNTEAFF
CDR3nt: TGTGCCAGCAGCTTGTATCACAGGGTGAACACTGAAGCTTTCTTT

d_gene: .
v_gene: TRBV7-3
abundance: .
j_gene: TRBJ2-5
CDR3aa: CASSLGRGETQYF
CDR3nt: TGTGCCAGCAGCTTAGGTCGGGGAGAGACCCAGTACTTC

d_gene: TRBD2
v_gene: TRBV4-2
abundance: .
j_gene: TRBJ2-2
CDR3aa: CASSQDPIRAGDTGELFF
CDR3nt: TGTGCCAGCAGCCAAGACCCGATTCGAGCGGGAGACACCGGGGAGCTGTTTTTT

d_gene: TRBD1
v_gene: TRBV5-1
abundance: .
j_gene: TRBJ1-1
CDR3aa: CASSLGTGGNTEAFF
CDR3nt: TGCGCCAGCAGCTTGGGGACAGGGGGAAACACTGAAGCTTTCTTT

d_gene: .
v_gene: TRBV5-1
abundance: once
j_gene: TRBJ1-3
CDR3aa: CASSLDETRPGNTIYF
CDR3nt: TGCGCCAGCAGCTTGGACGAGACCCGACCTGGAAACACCATATATTTT

d_gene: .
v_gene: TRBV19
abundance: .
j_gene: TRBJ2-7
CDR3aa: CASSIRVEGPHEQYF
CDR3nt: TGTGCCAGTAGTATCCGGGTTGAGGGACCCCACGAGCAGTACTTC

d_gene: TRBD2
v_gene: TRBV4-2
abundance: .
j_gene: TRBJ2-7
CDR3aa: CASSQDIGLAGDSYEQYF
CDR3nt: TGTGCCAGCAGCCAAGATATAGGACTAGCGGGAGACTCCTACGAGCAGTACTTC

d_gene: TRBD1
v_gene: TRBV5-1
abundance: .
j_gene: TRBJ1-3
CDR3aa: CASINPGQGLYSGNTIYF
CDR3nt: TGCGCCAGCATTAATCCGGGACAGGGGCTTTACTCTGGAAACACCATATATTTT

d_gene: TRBD2
v_gene: TRBV28
abundance: .
j_gene: TRBJ2-1
CDR3aa: CASSQTSGRTGLNNEQFF
CDR3nt: TGTGCCAGCAGTCAAACTAGCGGGAGAACAGGATTAAACAATGAGCAGTTCTTC

d_gene: .
v_gene: TRBV27
abundance: .
j_gene: TRBJ1-2
CDR3aa: CASSATGFYGYTF
CDR3nt: TGTGCCAGCAGTGCGACAGGCTTCTATGGCTACACCTTC

d_gene: TRBD1
v_gene: TRBV10-3
abundance: .
j_gene: TRBJ1-2
CDR3aa: CAIKGARGHGYTF
CDR3nt: TGTGCCATCAAGGGGGCCAGGGGGCATGGCTACACCTTC

d_gene: .
v_gene: TRBV28
abundance: .
j_gene: TRBJ1-3
CDR3aa: CASSTSTDYSGNTIYF
CDR3nt: TGTGCCAGCAGTACCTCGACAGACTACTCTGGAAACACCATATATTTT

d_gene: .
v_gene: TRBV25-1
abundance: few
j_gene: TRBJ1-5
CDR3aa: CASGVNQPQHF
CDR3nt: TGTGCCAGCGGGGTTAATCAGCCCCAGCATTTT

d_gene: .
v_gene: TRBV11-1
abundance: .
j_gene: TRBJ2-3
CDR3aa: CASSPRTGRGTDTQYF
CDR3nt: TGTGCCAGCAGCCCCCGGACAGGGCGGGGGACAGATACGCAGTATTTT

d_gene: .
v_gene: TRBV6-5
abundance: .
j_gene: TRBJ1-2
CDR3aa: CASRMPGAGRYGYTF
CDR3nt: TGTGCCAGCAGAATGCCCGGGGCAGGGAGGTATGGCTACACCTTC

d_gene: TRBD1
v_gene: TRBV29-1
abundance: .
j_gene: TRBJ1-4
CDR3aa: CSARGLKGAQEKLFF
CDR3nt: TGCAGCGCCAGAGGTTTGAAGGGGGCGCAAGAAAAACTGTTTTTT

d_gene: .
v_gene: TRBV18
abundance: .
j_gene: TRBJ1-4
CDR3aa: CASSPPNNEKLFF
CDR3nt: TGTGCCAGCTCACCACCGAATAATGAAAAACTGTTTTTT

d_gene: TRBD1
v_gene: TRBV28
abundance: .
j_gene: TRBJ1-2
CDR3aa: CASNQQGASRSIYGYTF
CDR3nt: TGTGCCAGCAATCAACAGGGGGCTTCTAGATCTATCTATGGCTACACCTTC

d_gene: .
v_gene: TRBV29-1
abundance: .
j_gene: TRBJ2-5
CDR3aa: CSAYRGRETQYF
CDR3nt: TGCAGCGCCTACCGGGGCCGGGAGACCCAGTACTTC

d_gene: TRBD1
v_gene: TRBV27
abundance: .
j_gene: TRBJ1-1
CDR3aa: CASRTGQFNTEAFF
CDR3nt: TGTGCCAGCAGGACGGGACAGTTCAACACTGAAGCTTTCTTT

d_gene: .
v_gene: TRBV5-1
abundance: .
j_gene: TRBJ2-2
CDR3aa: CASTQDGEPGELFF
CDR3nt: TGCGCCAGCACCCAAGATGGGGAACCCGGGGAGCTGTTTTTT